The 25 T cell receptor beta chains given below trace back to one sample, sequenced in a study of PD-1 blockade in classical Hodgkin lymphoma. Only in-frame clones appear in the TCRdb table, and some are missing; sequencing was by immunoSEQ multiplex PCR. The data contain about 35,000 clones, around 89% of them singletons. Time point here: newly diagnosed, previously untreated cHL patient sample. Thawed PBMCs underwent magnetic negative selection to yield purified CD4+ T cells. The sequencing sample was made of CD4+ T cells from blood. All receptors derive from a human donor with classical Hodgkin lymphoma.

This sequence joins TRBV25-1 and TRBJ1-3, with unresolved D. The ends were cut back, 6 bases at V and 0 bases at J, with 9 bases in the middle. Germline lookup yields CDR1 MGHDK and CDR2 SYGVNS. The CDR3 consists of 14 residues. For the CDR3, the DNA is TGTGCCAGCAGGCCATCTACCTCTGGAAACACCATATATTTT. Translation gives CASRPSTSGNTIYF. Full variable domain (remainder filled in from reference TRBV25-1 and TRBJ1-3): EADIYQTPRYLVIGTGKKITLECSQTMGHDKMYWYQQDPGMELHLIHYSYGVNSTEKGDLSSESTVSRIRTEHFPLTLESARPSHTSQYLCASRPSTSGNTIYFGEGSWLTVV.

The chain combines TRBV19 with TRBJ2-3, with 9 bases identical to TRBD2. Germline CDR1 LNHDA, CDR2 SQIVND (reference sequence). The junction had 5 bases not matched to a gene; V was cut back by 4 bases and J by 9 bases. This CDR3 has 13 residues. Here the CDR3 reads CASSRSSGATQYF. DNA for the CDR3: TGTGCCAGTAGTAGATCTAGCGGGGCCACGCAGTATTTT. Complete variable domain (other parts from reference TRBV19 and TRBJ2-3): DGGITQSPKYLFRKEGQNVTLSCEQNLNHDAMYWYRQDPGQGLRLIYYSQIVNDFQKGDIAEGYSVSREKKESFPLTVTSAQKNPTAFYLCASSRSSGATQYFGPGTRLTVL.

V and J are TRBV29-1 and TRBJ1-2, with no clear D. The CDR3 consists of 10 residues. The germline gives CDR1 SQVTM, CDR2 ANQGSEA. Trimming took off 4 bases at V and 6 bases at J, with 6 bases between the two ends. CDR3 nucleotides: TGCAGCGTTGGTGAGGATGGCTACACCTTC. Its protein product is CSVGEDGYTF.

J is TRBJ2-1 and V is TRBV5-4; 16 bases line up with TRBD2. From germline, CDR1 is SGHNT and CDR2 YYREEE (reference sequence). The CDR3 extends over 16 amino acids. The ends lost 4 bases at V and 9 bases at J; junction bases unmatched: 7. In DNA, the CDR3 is TGTGCCAGCAGCCCGGGGACTAGCGGGGGGGCGAGTGAGCAGTTCTTC. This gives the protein CASSPGTSGGASEQFF.

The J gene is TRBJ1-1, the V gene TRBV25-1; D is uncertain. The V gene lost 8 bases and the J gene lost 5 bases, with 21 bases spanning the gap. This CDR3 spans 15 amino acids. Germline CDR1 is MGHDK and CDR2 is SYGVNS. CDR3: CASSIRGVRWTEAFF. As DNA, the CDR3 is TGTGCCAGCTCCATCCGGGGAGTTAGATGGACTGAAGCTTTCTTT.

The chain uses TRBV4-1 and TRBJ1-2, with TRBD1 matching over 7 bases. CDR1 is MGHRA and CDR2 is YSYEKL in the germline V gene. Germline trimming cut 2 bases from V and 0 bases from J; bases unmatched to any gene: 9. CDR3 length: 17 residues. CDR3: CASSQSTGQRTNYGYTF. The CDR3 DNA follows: TGCGCCAGCAGCCAATCCACGGGACAGAGGACTAACTATGGCTACACCTTC.

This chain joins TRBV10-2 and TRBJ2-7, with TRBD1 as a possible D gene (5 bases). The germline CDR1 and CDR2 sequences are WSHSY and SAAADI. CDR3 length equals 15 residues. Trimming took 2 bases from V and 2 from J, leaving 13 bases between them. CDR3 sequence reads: CASSERATGAYEQYF. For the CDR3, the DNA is TGCGCCAGCAGTGAGAGGGCAACAGGAGCCTACGAGCAGTACTTC.

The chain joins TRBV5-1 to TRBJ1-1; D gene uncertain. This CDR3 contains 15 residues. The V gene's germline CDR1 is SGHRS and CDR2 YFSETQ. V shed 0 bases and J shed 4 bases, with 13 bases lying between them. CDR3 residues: CASSLDHTRTTEAFF. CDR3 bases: TGCGCCAGCAGCTTGGATCACACACGGACCACTGAAGCTTTCTTT.

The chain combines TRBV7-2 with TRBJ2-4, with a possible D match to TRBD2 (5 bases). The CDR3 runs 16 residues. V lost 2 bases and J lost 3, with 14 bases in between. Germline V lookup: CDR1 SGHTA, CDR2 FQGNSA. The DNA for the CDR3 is TGTGCCAGCAGCTTATCCAGCGGACCCAGCAAAAACATTCAGTACTTC. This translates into CASSLSSGPSKNIQYF.

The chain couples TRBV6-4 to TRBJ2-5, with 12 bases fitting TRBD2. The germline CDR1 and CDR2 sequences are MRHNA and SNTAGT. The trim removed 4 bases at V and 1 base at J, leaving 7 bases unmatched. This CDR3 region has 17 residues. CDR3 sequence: CASSGKLAGGIQETQYF. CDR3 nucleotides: TGTGCCAGCAGTGGGAAACTAGCGGGGGGAATCCAAGAGACCCAGTACTTC.

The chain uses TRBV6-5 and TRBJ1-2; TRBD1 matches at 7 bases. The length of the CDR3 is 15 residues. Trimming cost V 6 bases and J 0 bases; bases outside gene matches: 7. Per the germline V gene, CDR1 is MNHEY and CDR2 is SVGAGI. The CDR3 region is CASRRTGQTNYGYTF. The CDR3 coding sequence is TGTGCCAGCAGGCGAACGGGACAGACTAACTATGGCTACACCTTC.

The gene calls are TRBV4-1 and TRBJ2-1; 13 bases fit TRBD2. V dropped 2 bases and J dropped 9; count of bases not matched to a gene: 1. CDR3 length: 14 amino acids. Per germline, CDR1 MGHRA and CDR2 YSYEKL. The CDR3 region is CASSQRLAGGEQFF. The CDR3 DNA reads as TGCGCCAGCAGCCAAAGACTAGCGGGGGGTGAGCAGTTCTTC.

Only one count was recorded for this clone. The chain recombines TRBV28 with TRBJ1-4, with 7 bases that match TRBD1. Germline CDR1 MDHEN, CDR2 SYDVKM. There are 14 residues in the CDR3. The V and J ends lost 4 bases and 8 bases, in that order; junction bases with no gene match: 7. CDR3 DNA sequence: TGTGCCAGCAGTTCGACAGGGAGTGAGGAAAAACTGTTTTTT. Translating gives CASSSTGSEEKLFF.

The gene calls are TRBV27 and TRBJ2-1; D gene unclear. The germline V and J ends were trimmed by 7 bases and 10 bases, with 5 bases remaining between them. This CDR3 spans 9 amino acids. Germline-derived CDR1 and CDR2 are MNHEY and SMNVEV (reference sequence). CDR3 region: CASTKEQFF. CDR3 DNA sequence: TGTGCCAGCACCAAAGAGCAGTTCTTC.

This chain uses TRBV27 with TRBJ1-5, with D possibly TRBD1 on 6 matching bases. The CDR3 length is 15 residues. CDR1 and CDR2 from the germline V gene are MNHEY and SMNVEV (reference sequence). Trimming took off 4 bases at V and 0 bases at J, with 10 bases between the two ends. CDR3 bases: TGTGCCAGCAGTTCAGGGGCGGATAGCAATCAGCCCCAGCATTTT. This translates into CASSSGADSNQPQHF.

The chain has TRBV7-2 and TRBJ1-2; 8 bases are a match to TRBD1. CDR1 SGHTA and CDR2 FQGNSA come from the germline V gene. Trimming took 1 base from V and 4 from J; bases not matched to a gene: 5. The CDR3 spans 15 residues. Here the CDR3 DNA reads TGTGCCAGCAGCTTAGTGCAGGGGGCTGGCTATGGCTACACCTTC. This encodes CASSLVQGAGYGYTF.

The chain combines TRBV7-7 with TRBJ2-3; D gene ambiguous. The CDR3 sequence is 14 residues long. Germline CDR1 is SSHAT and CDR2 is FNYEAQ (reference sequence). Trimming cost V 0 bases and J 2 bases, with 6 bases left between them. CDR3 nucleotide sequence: TGTGCCAGCAGCTTAGCCGGGTTCACAGATACGCAGTATTTT. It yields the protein CASSLAGFTDTQYF.

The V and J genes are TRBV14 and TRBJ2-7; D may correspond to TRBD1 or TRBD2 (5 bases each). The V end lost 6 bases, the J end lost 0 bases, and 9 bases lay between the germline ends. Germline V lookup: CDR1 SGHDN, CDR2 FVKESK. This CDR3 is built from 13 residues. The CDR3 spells CASRMGPSYEQYF. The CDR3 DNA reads TGTGCCAGCAGAATGGGACCCTCCTACGAGCAGTACTTC.

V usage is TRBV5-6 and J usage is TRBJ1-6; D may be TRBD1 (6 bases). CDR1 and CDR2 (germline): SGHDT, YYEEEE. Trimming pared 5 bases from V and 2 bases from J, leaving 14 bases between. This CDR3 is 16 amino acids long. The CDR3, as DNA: TGTGCCAGCAGTTCACAGGGACTACCCTATAATTCACCCCTCCACTTT. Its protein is CASSSQGLPYNSPLHF.

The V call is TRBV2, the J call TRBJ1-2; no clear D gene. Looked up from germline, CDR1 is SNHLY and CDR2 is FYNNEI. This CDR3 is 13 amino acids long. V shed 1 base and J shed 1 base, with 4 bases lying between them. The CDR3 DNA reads TGTGCCAGCAGTGAAGACCGTAACTATGGCTACACCTTC. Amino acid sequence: CASSEDRNYGYTF.

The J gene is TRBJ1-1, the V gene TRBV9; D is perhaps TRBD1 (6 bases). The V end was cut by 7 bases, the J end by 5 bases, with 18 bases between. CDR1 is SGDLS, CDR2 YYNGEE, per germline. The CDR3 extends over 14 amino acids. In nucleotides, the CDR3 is TGTGCCAGCGCAAGGGACATAAGGCGGACTGAAGCTTTCTTT. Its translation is CASARDIRRTEAFF.

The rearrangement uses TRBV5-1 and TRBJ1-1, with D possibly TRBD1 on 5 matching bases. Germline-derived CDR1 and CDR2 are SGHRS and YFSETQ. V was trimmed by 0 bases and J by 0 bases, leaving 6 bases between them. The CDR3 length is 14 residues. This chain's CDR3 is CASSLGTMNTEAFF. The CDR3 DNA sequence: TGCGCCAGCAGCTTGGGGACAATGAACACTGAAGCTTTCTTT. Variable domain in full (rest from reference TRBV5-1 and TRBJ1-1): KAGVTQTPRYLIKTRGQQVTLSCSPISGHRSVSWYQQTPGQGLQFLFEYFSETQRNKGNFPGRFSGRQFSNSRSEMNVSTLELGDSALYLCASSLGTMNTEAFFGQGTRLTVV.

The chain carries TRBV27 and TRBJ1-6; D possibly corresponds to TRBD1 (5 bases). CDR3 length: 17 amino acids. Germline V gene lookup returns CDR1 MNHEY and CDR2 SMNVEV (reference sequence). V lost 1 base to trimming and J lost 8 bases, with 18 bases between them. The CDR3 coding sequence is TGTGCCAGCAGTTTATGGGGGGGTCAGGACACTTATTCACCCCTCCACTTT. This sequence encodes CASSLWGGQDTYSPLHF.

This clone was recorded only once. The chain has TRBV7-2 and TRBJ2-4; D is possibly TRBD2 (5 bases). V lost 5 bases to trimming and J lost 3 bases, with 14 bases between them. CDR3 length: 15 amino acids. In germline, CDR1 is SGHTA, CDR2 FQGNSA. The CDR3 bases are TGTGCCAGCAGCCATCAGGACTGGGTCAAAAACATTCAGTACTTC. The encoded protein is CASSHQDWVKNIQYF.

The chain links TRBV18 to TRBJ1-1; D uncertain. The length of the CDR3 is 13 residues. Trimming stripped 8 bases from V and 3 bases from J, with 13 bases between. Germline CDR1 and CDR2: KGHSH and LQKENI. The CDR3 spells CASHLNSDTEAFF. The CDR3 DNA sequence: TGTGCCAGCCACCTGAACAGCGACACTGAAGCTTTCTTT.